Below are 18 T cell receptor beta chains sequenced from a single sample in a study of blood T cell repertoires in COVID-19 (dated by TCRdb to 2020 to 2021). Libraries were constructed by the immunoSEQ multiplex PCR assay. TCRdb's version of the immuneACCESS table is confined to in-frame rearrangements and falls short of the full clone set. An unresolved V gene accounts for under half of the shortfall where checked; the remainder is of unknown origin. Here the sample has about 88,000 clones; roughly 90% occur a single time. The top ten constitute 2.5% to 3.5% of the sample. The material sequenced was peripheral blood. These receptors originate from a woman at least 80 years old with acute or convalescent COVID-19.

The chain joins TRBV28 to TRBJ1-2, with D unclear. The CDR3 sequence is 16 residues long. Trimming stripped 4 bases from V and 4 bases from J, with 19 bases between. Germline values: CDR1 MDHEN, CDR2 SYDVKM. The CDR3 DNA sequence: TGTGCCAGCAGTTCCCTTCTACGGGGAGGCCTCTATGGCTACACCTTC. This gives the protein CASSSLLRGGLYGYTF.

This chain links TRBV7-3 with TRBJ1-5; perhaps TRBD1 as D (5 bases). The CDR3 spans 14 residues. The germline V and J ends were trimmed by 2 bases and 5 bases, with 10 bases remaining between them. Looked up from germline, CDR1 is SGHTA and CDR2 is FQGTGA. The CDR3 sequence: CASSLLPGDQPQHF. The DNA of the CDR3 is TGTGCCAGCAGCTTACTCCCGGGGGATCAGCCCCAGCATTTT.

CDR3 in amino acids: CASSGSSGGTQETQYF. The CDR3, as DNA: TGTGCCAGCAGTGGCTCTAGCGGGGGGACCCAAGAGACCCAGTACTTC. The genes are TRBV2 and TRBJ2-5; 11 bases align to TRBD2. The CDR3 consists of 16 residues. Per germline, CDR1 SNHLY and CDR2 FYNNEI. V gave up 4 bases and J gave up 1 base; unmatched junction bases: 5.

The chain uses TRBV28 and TRBJ2-7; 13 bases are shared with TRBD2. Trimming at V came to 8 bases and at J to 3 bases, leaving 4 bases not matched to a gene. This CDR3 has 14 amino acids. CDR1 and CDR2 (germline): MDHEN, SYDVKM. CDR3 region: CASHGLAGDYEQYF. DNA of the CDR3: TGTGCCAGCCACGGACTAGCGGGAGACTACGAGCAGTACTTC.

V usage is TRBV19 and J usage is TRBJ2-5; 10 nucleotides align to TRBD1. CDR1 is LNHDA and CDR2 is SQIVND in the germline V gene (reference sequence). This CDR3 spans 17 amino acids. Losses at the gene ends were 3 bases for V and 1 base for J; bases not matched to a gene: 8. CDR3 sequence: CASSIRPGQGIQETQYF. CDR3 DNA: TGTGCCAGTAGTATCCGCCCGGGACAGGGGATCCAAGAGACCCAGTACTTC.

The rearrangement uses TRBV29-1 and TRBJ1-1; 7 bases match TRBD1. The CDR3 is made up of 13 amino acids. V shed 0 bases and J 4 bases; nucleotides not matched to a gene: 2. Germline V gene data show CDR1 as SQVTM and CDR2 as ANQGSEA. The CDR3 DNA reads as TGCAGCGTTGAAGAGGCAGGGGGCACTGAAGCTTTCTTT. Its translation is CSVEEAGGTEAFF.

The rearrangement joins TRBV7-2 to TRBJ1-5; no firm D call. The CDR3 is made up of 14 amino acids. Germline lookup yields CDR1 SGHTA and CDR2 FQGNSA. Trimming stripped 1 base from V and 8 bases from J, with 12 bases between. The CDR3 loop is CASSLVGGQEPQHF. The CDR3 DNA reads TGTGCCAGCAGCTTAGTCGGCGGGCAGGAGCCCCAGCATTTT.

The chain uses TRBV5-1 and TRBJ2-1, with 9 nucleotides matching TRBD1. V shed 8 bases and J 7 bases; nucleotides not matched to a gene: 13. Per germline, CDR1 SGHRS and CDR2 YFSETQ. CDR3 length: 15 amino acids. CDR3 sequence: CASTRWDRDGNEQFF. CDR3 DNA: TGCGCCAGTACGCGCTGGGACAGGGATGGGAATGAGCAGTTCTTC.

V and J are TRBV15 and TRBJ2-3, with 11 bases lining up with TRBD2. There are 18 residues in the CDR3. Germline values: CDR1 LNHNV, CDR2 YYDKDF (reference sequence). The trim removed 2 bases at V and 0 bases at J, leaving 7 bases unmatched. CDR3 nucleotide sequence: TGTGCCACCAGCAGATCAGGGACTAGCGGACCAAGCACAGATACGCAGTATTTT. Encoded protein: CATSRSGTSGPSTDTQYF.

V usage is TRBV10-3 and J usage is TRBJ1-1, with 7 bases that match TRBD1. This CDR3 has 15 residues. Germline V gene data show CDR1 as ENHRY and CDR2 as SYGVKD. The junction had 12 bases not matched to a gene; V was cut back by 6 bases and J by 5 bases. This CDR3 reads CAISSVTGPGTEAFF. DNA of the CDR3: TGTGCCATCAGCTCGGTGACAGGGCCGGGGACTGAAGCTTTCTTT.

The chain uses TRBV7-3 and TRBJ2-4, with D possibly being TRBD1 (5 bases). Germline CDR1 reads SGHTA; CDR2 reads FQGTGA. V lost 2 bases and J 7 bases, leaving 9 bases between the germline ends. CDR3 length equals 13 residues. The CDR3 spells CASSLVGANIQYF. As DNA, the CDR3 is TGTGCCAGCAGCTTAGTAGGGGCCAACATTCAGTACTTC.

CDR3 protein: CASRLAGVETQYF. As DNA, the CDR3 is TGTGCCAGTAGACTAGCGGGAGTGGAGACCCAGTACTTC. The chain joins TRBV19 to TRBJ2-5; 11 bases match TRBD2. The ends lost 6 bases at V and 5 bases at J; junction bases unmatched: 2. Germline V gives CDR1 LNHDA, CDR2 SQIVND (reference sequence). The CDR3 runs 13 residues. The entire variable domain, with the rest obtained from reference TRBV19 and TRBJ2-5, is as follows: DGGITQSPKYLFRKEGQNVTLSCEQNLNHDAMYWYRQDPGQGLRLIYYSQIVNDFQKGDIAEGYSVSREKKESFPLTVTSAQKNPTAFYLCASRLAGVETQYFGPGTRLLVL.

The chain employs TRBV30 and TRBJ2-3; 7 bases line up with TRBD2. This CDR3 contains 15 residues. In germline, CDR1 is GTSNPN, CDR2 SVGIG (reference sequence). V lost 5 bases, J lost 0 bases, and 8 bases stayed unmatched. The CDR3 DNA follows: TGTGCCTGGGGCTCTAGCGGACCCAGCACAGATACGCAGTATTTT. Amino acid sequence: CAWGSSGPSTDTQYF.

The CDR3 here is CASSQDSLVQFF. The CDR3 DNA reads TGCGCCAGCAGCCAAGATAGCCTAGTTCAGTTCTTC. The J gene is TRBJ2-1, the V gene TRBV4-3; D gene unclear. In germline, CDR1 is LGHNA, CDR2 YSLEER. The length of the CDR3 is 12 residues. V lost 0 bases, J lost 13 bases, and 10 bases lay in between.

About this clone: One end of the junction fails to match germline, which may point to a read error. The gene calls are TRBV25-1 and TRBJ1-4, with TRBD1 identical over 7 bases. The CDR3 covers 12 residues. Germline V CDR1 and CDR2: MGHDK, SYGVNS. DNA for the CDR3: TGTGCCAGCAGTGATGGGGCCCGGGACAGAGTTTTT. As protein: CASSDGARDRVF.

This chain links TRBV6-8 with TRBJ2-1; D gene uncertain. Between the trimmed V and J ends, which lost 7 bases and 10 bases, there was a span of 17 bases. Germline CDR1 MNHGY, CDR2 SAAAGT. CDR3 length: 13 amino acids. CDR3 coding DNA: TGTGCCAGCACTTCCTCCGCGGTACGGGAGCAGTTCTTC. As protein: CASTSSAVREQFF.

V and J are TRBV7-9 and TRBJ1-2, with 9 positions matching TRBD1. The CDR3 loop spans 14 amino acids. The germline gives CDR1 SEHNR, CDR2 FQNEAQ (reference sequence). V dropped 2 bases and J dropped 7; count of bases not matched to a gene: 5. The CDR3, as DNA: TGTGCCAGCAGCTTAACAGGGGGCAAAAGTGGCTACACCTTC. Protein product: CASSLTGGKSGYTF.

This chain uses TRBV23-1 with TRBJ2-3; tentative D call: TRBD2 (5 bases). TRBV23-1 is an ORF, with its function uncertain. CDR3 length: 16 residues. V shed 7 bases and J shed 2 bases, with 19 bases lying between them. The CDR3 reads CASISTRTQNTDTQYF. The CDR3 bases are TGCGCCAGCATTTCAACTAGGACCCAGAACACAGATACGCAGTATTTT.